A selection of T cell receptor beta chains follows, all from one sample in a study of response to subunit inactivated influenza vaccine. TCRdb re-derived calls from the RT-PCR reads in MiXCR, one entry per CDR3 protein. Counted here are a few hundred thousand distinct CDR3 sequences, 14% occurring once; the ten biggest clones make up 11%. The source was PBMCs from blood, collected approximately 12 days after vaccination. All receptors derive from a man aged 50 to 60 who received an inactivated influenza vaccine. The CDR3 runs from the conserved cysteine through the conserved F or W. The D gene is left open where the match is weak. Clone size is not always given. Where it is, it says once, few, many or a class for expanded clones.

V gene,clone size,D gene,J gene,CDR3 protein,CDR3 DNA
TRBV5-1,-,TRBD2,TRBJ2-1,CASSLLGSGGANEQFF,TGCGCCAGCAGCTTGTTGGGTAGCGGGGGGGCCAATGAGCAGTTCTTC
TRBV20-1,many,TRBD1,TRBJ2-3,CSARGGGQGNTDTQYF,TGCAGTGCTAGAGGGGGGGGACAGGGCAACACAGATACGCAGTATTTT
TRBV7-9,-,TRBD2,TRBJ2-5,CASSRTSGRIETQYF,TGTGCCAGCAGTCGGACTAGCGGGAGAATCGAGACCCAGTACTTC
TRBV28,-,-,TRBJ2-7,CASSVGRNEQYF,TGTGCCAGCAGTGTGGGACGAAACGAGCAGTACTTC
TRBV20-1,many,TRBD2,TRBJ2-1,CSARGTSGIVGEQFF,TGCAGTGCTAGAGGGACTAGCGGGATCGTGGGTGAGCAGTTCTTC
TRBV7-6,few,-,TRBJ1-3,CASSASLGTGNTIYF,TGTGCCAGCAGCGCGTCTTTGGGAACTGGAAACACCATATATTTT
TRBV6-4,-,TRBD2,TRBJ2-2,CASGRDYRTGELFF,TGTGCCAGCGGCCGGGACTATCGAACCGGGGAGCTGTTTTTT
TRBV2,few,-,TRBJ1-4,CASSKQFRTATNEKLFF,TGTGCCAGCAGTAAACAATTCCGGACAGCGACTAATGAAAAACTGTTTTTT
TRBV29-1,-,TRBD1,TRBJ2-1,CSVDSGTDTNEQFF,TGCAGCGTTGACTCCGGGACAGACACTAATGAGCAGTTCTTC
TRBV7-2,-,-,TRBJ2-1,CASSPRRGGRYNEQFF,TGTGCCAGCAGCCCGCGTCGTGGAGGGAGGTACAATGAGCAGTTCTTC
TRBV7-8,many,-,TRBJ2-3,CASSLVGGATQYF,TGTGCCAGCAGCTTAGTAGGGGGAGCTACGCAGTATTTT
TRBV21-1,-,-,TRBJ2-5,CASSNNGGVQETQYF,TGTGCCAGCAGCAACAACGGGGGGGTCCAAGAGACCCAGTACTTC
TRBV29-1,many,TRBD1,TRBJ1-4,CSVGDRHEKLFF,TGCAGCGTTGGGGACAGGCATGAAAAACTGTTTTTT
TRBV20-1,-,TRBD1,TRBJ2-7,CSARAQGEQYF,TGCAGTGCTAGAGCACAGGGGGAGCAGTACTTC
TRBV12-3/TRBV12-4,many,-,TRBJ2-3,CASSPTDLTGTDTQYF,TGTGCCAGCAGTCCGACAGACCTAACAGGCACAGATACGCAGTATTTT
TRBV2,-,-,TRBJ2-5,CASKWDRDYQETQYF,TGTGCCAGCAAATGGGACCGGGACTACCAAGAGACCCAGTACTTC
TRBV20-1,-,TRBD1,TRBJ2-7,CSARRGTGGGEQYF,TGCAGTGCTAGAAGGGGGACAGGGGGAGGTGAGCAGTACTTC